This TCR beta chain was sequenced during a study of cytomegalovirus exposure and HLA in healthy donors listed by TCRdb under 2017. Study-level background: An earlier analysis of some 600 of the donors reported about 300 Gb of sequence data and 95 million to 130 million unique TCR beta sequences obtained from about 180 million T cells. Among under 450 genotyped donors of the cohort, an average of about 240,000 unique TCR beta nucleotide sequences were sequenced per donor, about a sixth of them non-productive. The study aimed to test whether signatures of past pathogen exposure could be identified by cataloging public T cell receptors. Every repertoire in the discovery cohort had been generated on one and the same sequencing platform. Besides the first cohort of around 670 subjects, a separate validation cohort made up of over 100 different subjects was used. The later analysis used no new phenotypic data to find candidate immune exposures, relying instead on TCR beta sequences and their occurrence across donors. A later genetic analysis took genome-wide SNP genotypes for about 55% of the roughly 670 donors and used that subset as a discovery cohort. In an earlier analysis of roughly 600 of the donors, high-throughput TCR beta sequencing was used to judge whether each TCR beta V gene segment behaved as functional or pseudogenic. Roughly 300 gigabases of sequencing data and around 80 million unique TCR sequences made up an early release that covered roughly 670 HLA-typed donors. To predict cytomegalovirus infection status, the study combined high-throughput TCR immunosequencing, statistical association of individual TCRs with disease status, and machine learning. Alongside the repertoire data, information on donor age, sex, ethnicity and CMV serostatus was compiled. The genetic ancestry cluster associated with self-reported Caucasian donors included roughly four fifths of the 300 to 400 genotyped donors. Class I and class II HLA loci were covered by the typing at four-digit resolution. Typing coverage differed by locus: A, B, C, DRB1 and DQB1 were typed in about 629-640 donors, DQA1 in 500 to 550, DPA1 in nearly 610, and DPB1 in 400 to 490. Roughly 5 DR-DQ haplotypes were handled as single units for association and clustering, since linkage in the cohort was strong. The study used immunosequencing to profile the T cell repertoires of approximately 630 subjects and linked those repertoires to cytomegalovirus serostatus. In a later analysis, previously published TCR beta repertoires from 666 donors were re-analyzed and high-resolution HLA genotyping was added so that TCR occurrence patterns could be studied. Results and caveats for the whole study, not just this receptor: A further reported finding was that TCR beta sequences accurately predicted the HLA-A and HLA-B alleles for most subjects in the first cohort. Only TCR beta chains were sequenced in this cohort, and the absence of alpha or paired-chain data limited detectable features. Sequencing depth was assumed to be roughly uniform across donors in the presence/absence analyses, though that assumption may not hold. The classifier was reported to diagnose cytomegalovirus status with high specificity and sensitivity in both the original cohort and the validation cohort. While some public TCRs were present in many individuals, most TCR sequences turned up only very rarely across donors. When HLA alleles, especially DR and DQ, strongly co-occurred, TCR associations were difficult to assign to individual alleles. Because some donors lacked HLA typing at each locus, the association tests relied only on the typed subset. Correlated functional status among segregating V segments might reflect linkage disequilibrium, but an unknown experimental factor could not be ruled out. A later analysis reported that several top co-occurrence clusters appeared linked to parvovirus B19, influenza, CMV and Epstein-Barr virus. A later analysis found that HLA-associated TCR beta chains were more clonally expanded and had lower generation probabilities than equally common non-associated chains. CMV serostatus was the only immune exposure information available for the cohort. A cluster of highly shared sequence variants was judged likely to represent a technical artifact of the sequencing pipeline. According to a later analysis, TCR association rates differed among HLA loci, with DRB1 alleles showing the most associated TCRs and HLA-C alleles showing the fewest. In vitro tests confirmed that a few of the cytomegalovirus-associated TCR beta chains recognize cytomegalovirus antigens. An earlier analysis of around 600 of the donors showed that most TCR beta V segments appeared in productive rearrangements either about 87% or about 30% of the time, which broadly matched IMGT annotations. In a later analysis, most CMV-associated TCR beta chains were found to appear HLA-restricted, with HLA associations seemingly driven largely by CMV exposure. An association between a missense DCLRE1C variant and V-gene and J-gene trimming of TCR beta chains was found in a later genetic analysis and replicated in an independent cohort. According to the authors, the approach could potentially be generalized to other disease states and immunological phenotypes. Because counts were too low, seventeen rarely observed V segments, including chromosome 9 orphons, were excluded from the earlier analysis of around 640 of the donors. The study gave a list of under 200 TCR beta chains associated with cytomegalovirus. A later genetic analysis reported fewer N-insertions in productive TCRs among donors in an Asian-associated ancestry cluster than the roughly 700-donor mean. Because the 87-base-pair reads could not distinguish some IMGT-functional V segments, including TRBV6-2 and TRBV6-3, those segments were excluded. In a later analysis, around 15,000 TCR beta sequences were associated with specific HLA alleles at a false discovery rate of 0.05.

Libraries were made using the immunoSEQ multiplex PCR assay. A mixture of 60 forward primers for TCR Vbeta segments and 13 reverse primers for TCR Jbeta segments was used in the multiplex PCR. The CDR3 region of rearranged TCR beta genes was amplified from genomic DNA with a multiplex PCR assay. On the Illumina HiSeq System, the amplified TCR beta libraries were sequenced as 87-base-pair reads. The authors processed their data as follows. A later analysis counted 75 million to 100 million unique TCR beta chains across the 666 repertoires, and 9 million to 14 million of these chains were shared by at least two donors. Raw reads were error-corrected and collapsed into unique sequences with a nearest-neighbor algorithm that merged closely related sequences to remove PCR and sequencing errors. Alignment of CDR3 sequences to IMGT reference sequences was used to assign V, D and J gene segments. For a sequence to be retained, a match of at least six nucleotides to both a V gene segment and a J gene segment was required. A rearrangement was called productive if the CDR3 had no stop codons and remained in frame with V and J, and every other rearrangement was called non-productive. Following IMGT convention, CDR3 was defined as the stretch from the second conserved V-encoded cysteine to the conserved J-encoded phenylalanine. In an earlier analysis of more than 550 of the donors, sequences lacking an unambiguous match to a single V gene segment were excluded. In an earlier analysis of several hundred of the donors, V segments were called functional above 56.7% productive rearrangements and were called segregating when the between-donor standard deviation exceeded 5%. A statistical classification framework was developed to diagnose cytomegalovirus status using the catalog of TCR beta chain sequences. In a later analysis, TCR nucleotide sequences were compared against IMGT/GENE-DB human TR gene sequences so that V and J genes could be assigned. A later analysis assigned CDR3 sequences and most-parsimonious VDJ recombination scenarios with the TCRdist pipeline. In a later analysis, each TCR beta chain was defined by its CDR3 amino acid sequence together with its V-gene family, and reads lacking a unique V-gene family were excluded. As a way to deal with suspected cross-contamination and a sequencing artifact, a later analysis dropped under 600 nucleotide sequences that were highly shared and had low generation probability. In a later analysis, a clonal expansion index was calculated for each public chain from normalized within-repertoire ranks of inferred template counts. In a later analysis, generation probabilities were computed with a VDJ recombination model fitted to out-of-frame rearrangements, and the resulting probabilities were checked against IGoR. In a later analysis, TCR-TCR, TCR-HLA and TCR-CMV co-occurrence was scored with hypergeometric tests, and a repertoire-size bias correction was applied to TCR pairs. To estimate false discovery rates, a later analysis permuted the HLA or CMV assignments 20 times. In a later analysis, co-occurring TCRs were grouped with DBSCAN, and TCRdist sequence similarity was added when clustering was performed within HLA-allele-positive subsets. For co-occurrence clustering, repertoires with fewer than 30,000 or more than 120,000 public chains were excluded, along with four or five repertoires with anomalous nucleotide sharing. In its TCRdb copy, this immuneACCESS table keeps in-frame sequences only and misses some clones. Where compared with another copy, unresolved V genes explain less than half of these, and the others have no known cause. The DNA gave D and trimming, while V, J and clone size come from that table. Within this sample are approximately 140,000 clones, with around 74% of them counted one time only. Of the sample, 6% to 6.5% falls within the top ten clones.

Remarks on this clone: Its antigen remains undetermined. Base-call qualities are not available, and no considerably larger clone is one nucleotide away.

The cohort was made up of 500 to 800 healthy bone marrow donors. At the time of sampling, every cohort member was nominally healthy, though immune exposures that went unrecorded were likely present. The donor tested CMV seropositive, placing the donor among the 290 or so seropositive members of the cohort. Each donor provided a peripheral blood sample, and peripheral blood mononuclear cells were used for TCR beta sequencing. Genomic DNA was extracted from the blood cell samples with the Qiagen DNeasy Blood Extraction Kit. The germline V end is reduced by 0 bases and the J end by 6 bases; junction bases left unmatched: 11. Taken from cysteine to phenylalanine, the CDR3 has 17 residues. Just the 51-base CDR3 DNA is kept, in frame starting at base 1. CDR1 and CDR2, per the germline V gene, are SGHRS and YFSETQ.

The V gene is TRBV5-1 and the J gene is TRBJ2-1, with TRBD2 identical over 8 junction bases. The TCR was taken from a man aged 50-59 years in good health and CMV-seropositive. Sequencing was performed on PBMCs. The DNA sequence is TGCGCCAGCAGCTTGGCCCCGACTAGCGAAAACTCCAATGAGCAGTTCTTC. Protein translation: CASSLAPTSENSNEQFF.